The clone carrying this TCR beta chain was detected many times. The antigen remains undetermined. This record belongs to a study of spatial heterogeneity in lung cancer. Study information: The library had UMIs, and each TCR and UMI pair averaged more than ten raw reads.

Noted time point: sample taken at primary tumor resection. No cell sorting; template was whole RNA from tumor, lung tissue or PBMC. In TCRdb, the 5' RACE reads were re-called with MiXCR into one record per CDR3 protein. The table records more than 9,000 distinct CDR3 sequences, roughly 8.1% of them present only once. Findings and caveats of the study: The number of expanded tumor alpha and beta chains correlated with mutation number.

This receptor was obtained from a male donor with early-stage non-small cell lung cancer. Source: lung tumor tissue, taken at surgery.

CDR3 protein: CASRRSQGAGELFF. CDR3 nucleotide sequence: TGTGCCAGCAGACGATCACAGGGGGCCGGGGAGCTGTTTTTT. This chain connects TRBV6-4 to TRBJ2-2, with 8 positions matching TRBD1. In germline, CDR1 is MRHNA, CDR2 SNTAGT. The CDR3 spans 14 residues. The ends lost 6 bases at V and 6 bases at J; junction bases unmatched: 6.